The 25 T cell receptor beta chains listed next were all sequenced from one sample in a study of shared clonotypes between healthy human individuals. Produced via immunoSEQ multiplex PCR; TCRdb's table is partial and in-frame only. Counted here are hundreds of thousands of clones, 95% to 98% occurring once; the ten biggest clones make up less than 0.065%. Sequenced sample: naive CD4+ T cells sorted from blood. Subset specified: CD45RA+ positively selected. These receptors originate from a woman between 25 and 40 years old in good health.

The chain employs TRBV28 and TRBJ2-3, with 10 bases identical to TRBD2. The length of the CDR3 is 18 residues. Germline CDR1 is MDHEN and CDR2 is SYDVKM. Unmatched junction bases numbered 17, after V lost 9 bases and J lost 2 bases. The CDR3 nucleotides are TGTGCCAGGGGGGGGTTTCCCGGGACTAGCGACTTCACAGATACGCAGTATTTT. It codes for CARGGFPGTSDFTDTQYF.

J is TRBJ2-4 and V is TRBV4-1; D unresolved. V was shortened by 5 bases and J by 1 base, with 12 bases between the two germline ends. The V gene's germline CDR1 is MGHRA and CDR2 YSYEKL. There are 15 residues in the CDR3. Here the CDR3 DNA reads TGCGCCAGCAGCGAAAGGGTCGGGGCCAAAAACATTCAGTACTTC. This codes for CASSERVGAKNIQYF.

The rearrangement uses TRBV30 and TRBJ2-7, with TRBD1 matching 9 bases. This CDR3 spans 14 amino acids. The V gene's germline CDR1 is GTSNPN and CDR2 SVGIG (reference sequence). The ends lost 5 bases at V and 1 base at J; junction bases unmatched: 6. In nucleotides, the CDR3 is TGTGCCTGGGCCTCCGGGACAGGGTCCTACGAGCAGTACTTC. Protein: CAWASGTGSYEQYF.

CDR3 region: CASRGLVRYEQYF. For the CDR3, the DNA is TGTGCCAGTAGGGGACTAGTGCGCTACGAGCAGTACTTC. This chain joins TRBV6-1 and TRBJ2-7; 8 bases match TRBD2. This CDR3 region has 13 residues. The V gene end was trimmed by 9 bases and the J gene end by 3 bases; junction bases not matched to a gene: 7. Looked up from germline, CDR1 is MNHNS and CDR2 is SASEGT.

The chain combines TRBV28 with TRBJ2-5, with D perhaps assigned TRBD1 or TRBD2 (6 bases each). The CDR3 length is 13 residues. CDR1 is MDHEN and CDR2 is SYDVKM in the germline V gene. V lost 6 bases and J lost 4, with 12 bases in between. The CDR3: CASSLPGAETQYF. The DNA for the CDR3 is TGTGCCAGCAGCTTACCGGGGGCAGAGACCCAGTACTTC. Looking up the rest from reference TRBV28 and TRBJ2-5 gives the full variable domain: DVKVTQSSRYLVKRTGEKVFLECVQDMDHENMFWYRQDPGLGLRLIYFSYDVKMKEKGDIPEGYSVSREKKERFSLILESASTNQTSMYLCASSLPGAETQYFGPGTRLLVL.

The rearrangement joins TRBV13 to TRBJ1-1; no definite D call. CDR1 and CDR2 from the germline V gene are PRHDT and FYEKMQ (reference sequence). Between the trimmed V and J ends, which lost 2 bases and 1 base, there was a span of 5 bases. This CDR3 is built from 13 residues. CDR3 sequence (DNA): TGTGCCAGCAGCTTATTAGGGAACACTGAAGCTTTCTTT. Translating gives CASSLLGNTEAFF. Full variable domain (remainder filled in from reference TRBV13 and TRBJ1-1): AAGVIQSPRHLIKEKRETATLKCYPIPRHDTVYWYQQGPGQDPQFLISFYEKMQSDKGSIPDRFSAQQFSDYHSELNMSSLELGDSALYFCASSLLGNTEAFFGQGTRLTVV.

V usage is TRBV11-3 and J usage is TRBJ2-2; 12 nucleotides align to TRBD2. With V trimmed by 0 bases and J by 7 bases, 12 bases remained unmatched. Germline CDR1 is SGHNT and CDR2 is YENEEA. The CDR3 loop spans 19 amino acids. CDR3 region: CASSLDLRLAGEVNGELFF. The CDR3 DNA follows: TGTGCCAGCAGCTTAGACCTCCGACTAGCGGGAGAAGTCAACGGGGAGCTGTTTTTT.

The genes are TRBV6-5 and TRBJ1-6; D remains unclear. Germline values: CDR1 MNHEY, CDR2 SVGAGI. There are 16 residues in the CDR3. The V end was cut by 2 bases, the J end by 6 bases, with 14 bases between. The CDR3 DNA is TGTGCCAGCAGTTACGACGGTCTCTGGGGTAATTCACCCCTCCACTTT. Translation gives CASSYDGLWGNSPLHF.

The rearrangement joins TRBV5-6 to TRBJ1-4; 9 bases align to TRBD1. This CDR3 comprises 14 residues. V trimming: 3 bases; J trimming: 10 bases; junction bases outside the gene matches: 7. Germline lookup yields CDR1 SGHDT and CDR2 YYEEEE. The CDR3 nucleotides are TGTGCCAGCAGCTATAGACAGGGGGAGGTAAAACTGTTTTTT. Residues: CASSYRQGEVKLFF. Based on the CDR3 plus reference TRBV5-6 and TRBJ1-4, the full variable domain is DAGVTQSPTHLIKTRGQQVTLRCSPKSGHDTVSWYQQALGQGPQFIFQYYEEEERQRGNFPDRFSGHQFPNYSSELNVNALLLGDSALYLCASSYRQGEVKLFFGSGTQLSVL.

This rearrangement joins TRBV28 to TRBJ2-3, with D perhaps matching TRBD2 (5 bases). The ends were cut back, 2 bases at V and 5 bases at J, with 20 bases in the middle. Germline V lookup: CDR1 MDHEN, CDR2 SYDVKM. This CDR3 is 17 amino acids long. CDR3 coding DNA: TGTGCCAGCAGTTTAAGTTCGGCTAGCTGGTTAGGAGATACGCAGTATTTT. Translation: CASSLSSASWLGDTQYF.

This chain uses TRBV5-8 with TRBJ1-5; 7 bases align to TRBD1. Germline V gene data show CDR1 as SGHTS and CDR2 as YDEGEE. CDR3 length: 14 residues. J lost 5 bases, V lost 2 bases, and 4 bases had no gene match. CDR3 in DNA: TGTGCCAGCAGCTTTTGGCAGGGGGATCAGCCCCAGCATTTT. Amino acids: CASSFWQGDQPQHF.

The chain combines TRBV7-2 with TRBJ1-2, with D possibly being TRBD1 (6 bases). The CDR3 is 14 amino acids. Per germline, CDR1 SGHTA and CDR2 FQGNSA. Between the trimmed V and J ends, which lost 3 bases and 0 bases, there was a span of 8 bases. In DNA form, the CDR3 reads TGTGCCAGCAGCTTCGACAGGACTAACTATGGCTACACCTTC. Translation: CASSFDRTNYGYTF.

The chain uses TRBV11-3 and TRBJ2-3; D gene unclear. Looked up from germline, CDR1 is SGHNT and CDR2 is YENEEA. The CDR3 runs to 13 residues. V dropped 5 bases and J dropped 5 bases, with 11 bases sitting between them. CDR3 nucleotides: TGTGCCAGCAGCCCATGGGGTCAAGATACGCAGTATTTT. Translated, it gives CASSPWGQDTQYF.

The chain couples TRBV7-3 to TRBJ2-1; 8 nucleotides line up with TRBD2. CDR3 length equals 15 residues. Trimming cost V 5 bases and J 0 bases; bases outside gene matches: 3. The germline gives CDR1 SGHTA, CDR2 FQGTGA. The CDR3 spells CASSTSGSSYNEQFF. CDR3 in DNA: TGTGCCAGCAGCACCAGCGGGAGCTCCTACAATGAGCAGTTCTTC. The entire variable domain, with the rest obtained from reference TRBV7-3 and TRBJ2-1, is as follows: GAGVSQTPSNKVTEKGKYVELRCDPISGHTALYWYRQSLGQGPEFLIYFQGTGAADDSGLPNDRFFAVRPEGSVSTLKIQRTERGDSAVYLCASSTSGSSYNEQFFGPGTRLTVL.

With regard to this clone: Other nucleotide sequences from this sample produce the same CDR3. The chain uses TRBV28 and TRBJ1-5; D gene ambiguous. Per the germline V gene, CDR1 is MDHEN and CDR2 is SYDVKM. The CDR3 is 12 amino acids. The ends were cut back, 6 bases at V and 0 bases at J, with 3 bases in the middle. CDR3 amino acids: CASRVSNQPQHF. Here the CDR3 DNA reads TGTGCCAGCAGAGTTAGCAATCAGCCCCAGCATTTT.

The rearrangement links TRBV6-1 to TRBJ1-5; D gene unclear. The V end lost 6 bases, the J end lost 4 bases, and 7 bases lay between the germline ends. The CDR3 spans 12 residues. From germline, CDR1 is MNHNS and CDR2 SASEGT. The CDR3 region is CASRAYNQPQHF. In nucleotides, the CDR3 is TGTGCCAGCAGGGCCTATAATCAGCCCCAGCATTTT.

The chain has TRBV5-1 and TRBJ2-3, with D unclear. Germline V lookup: CDR1 SGHRS, CDR2 YFSETQ. V was cut by 4 bases and J by 1 base, with 10 bases left in between. This CDR3 contains 14 residues. The CDR3 here is CASSQFQGTDTQYF. CDR3 coding DNA: TGCGCCAGCAGCCAATTCCAGGGCACAGATACGCAGTATTTT.

V gene TRBV7-3 combines with J gene TRBJ2-7, with 8 bases lining up with TRBD2. CDR3 length: 14 residues. Germline-derived CDR1 and CDR2 are SGHTA and FQGTGA. V dropped 5 bases and J dropped 5; count of bases not matched to a gene: 8. CDR3: CASSRSGSTDEQYF. CDR3 coding DNA: TGTGCCAGCAGCAGAAGCGGGAGCACGGACGAGCAGTACTTC.

The chain employs TRBV11-2 and TRBJ2-4, with D hard to call. V was trimmed by 5 bases and J by 6 bases, leaving 11 bases between them. The CDR3 extends over 13 amino acids. Germline loops: CDR1 SGHAT, CDR2 FQNNGV. CDR3 in DNA: TGTGCCAGCAGCAGAGAGGAGAGAAACATTCAGTACTTC. This sequence encodes CASSREERNIQYF.

In DNA form, the CDR3 reads TGTGCCAGCAGTTTCGGACAGCAGCACACTGAAGCTTTCTTT. It translates to CASSFGQQHTEAFF. The chain employs TRBV6-5 and TRBJ1-1, with a weak D call TRBD1 (6 bases). Trimming cost V 4 bases and J 3 bases, with 12 bases left between them. The CDR3 has 14 amino acids. Germline V CDR1 and CDR2: MNHEY, SVGAGI.

This clone is a singleton in its sample. The chain recombines TRBV28 with TRBJ1-3; 7 positions agree with TRBD1. The V segment lost 2 bases and the J segment 0 bases; nucleotides outside the gene matches: 13. Germline CDR1 MDHEN, CDR2 SYDVKM. The CDR3 consists of 19 residues. CDR3 bases: TGTGCCAGCAGTTTAAGAAGACAGGGTCCCTTCAGCTCTGGAAACACCATATATTTT. It specifies CASSLRRQGPFSSGNTIYF.

The chain joins TRBV29-1 to TRBJ1-1; D is ambiguous. This CDR3 comprises 15 residues. The V end lost 1 base, the J end lost 4 bases, and 16 bases lay between the germline ends. Germline values: CDR1 SQVTM, CDR2 ANQGSEA. CDR3 coding DNA: TGCAGCGTTGAAGTTCCGGCCCTCAACTTCACTGAAGCTTTCTTT. The encoded protein is CSVEVPALNFTEAFF. Full variable domain (remainder filled in from reference TRBV29-1 and TRBJ1-1): SAVISQKPSRDICQRGTSLTIQCQVDSQVTMMFWYRQQPGQSLTLIATANQGSEATYESGFVIDKFPISRPNLTFSTLTVSNMSPEDSSIYLCSVEVPALNFTEAFFGQGTRLTVV.

The chain links TRBV10-2 to TRBJ2-3; 8 positions agree with TRBD2. The CDR3 totals 15 residues. Germline CDR1 reads WSHSY; CDR2 reads SAAADI. Trimming cost V 6 bases and J 8 bases; bases outside gene matches: 13. The CDR3 region is CASRESGTRGLTQYF. The CDR3 DNA reads as TGCGCCAGCAGGGAATCCGGGACTAGAGGACTTACGCAGTATTTT.

This chain joins TRBV19 and TRBJ2-6; 12 bases are shared with TRBD1. The CDR3 runs 18 residues. Trimming removed 7 bases from V and 0 bases from J; junction bases left unmatched: 7. Germline CDR1 LNHDA, CDR2 SQIVND (reference sequence). CDR3 bases: TGTGCCAGTATGGGGACAGGGGGCGAATACTCTGGGGCCAACGTCCTGACTTTC. Residues: CASMGTGGEYSGANVLTF.

The chain couples TRBV10-1 to TRBJ2-7, with D possibly being TRBD2 (6 bases). Germline loops: CDR1 WNHNN, CDR2 SYGVQD (reference sequence). This CDR3 has 15 amino acids. The V end was cut by 3 bases, the J end by 2 bases, with 14 bases between. This chain's CDR3 is CASSDGLAPAYEQYF. The CDR3, as DNA: TGCGCCAGCAGTGATGGGCTAGCGCCGGCCTACGAGCAGTACTTC.